The 32 T cell receptor beta chains in this list originate from one sample, sequenced in a study of cytomegalovirus exposure and HLA in healthy donors. Use of 60 Vbeta and 13 Jbeta primers characterized the PCR. Libraries were prepared by immunoSEQ multiplex PCR; TCRdb keeps only in-frame clonotypes and omits some of them. The table lists about 130,000 clones, with roughly 2% in the top ten. The sample was PBMCs. These TCRs come from a woman aged 55-70 years in good health and CMV-seronegative.

V gene TRBV19 combines with J gene TRBJ1-1, with 7 bases matching TRBD1. The junction had 5 bases not matched to a gene; V was cut back by 4 bases and J by 0 bases. Germline V gene lookup returns CDR1 LNHDA and CDR2 SQIVND (reference sequence). This CDR3 has 15 amino acids. Written as DNA, the CDR3 is TGTGCCAGTAGTACCCAGACAGGGATGAACACTGAAGCTTTCTTT. Its protein product is CASSTQTGMNTEAFF.

The chain couples TRBV30 to TRBJ1-1; 7 nucleotides align to TRBD1. The length of the CDR3 is 13 residues. V was clipped by 5 bases and J by 0 bases; unmatched bases: 3. Looked up from germline, CDR1 is GTSNPN and CDR2 is SVGIG (reference sequence). The CDR3 sequence: CAWDTGVNTEAFF. The CDR3 region has the DNA TGTGCCTGGGACACAGGGGTGAACACTGAAGCTTTCTTT. The full variable domain, rest sourced from reference TRBV30 and TRBJ1-1, is SQTIHQWPATLVQPVGSPLSLECTVEGTSNPNLYWYRQAAGRGLQLLFYSVGIGQISSEVPQNLSASRPQDRQFILSSKKLLLSDSGFYLCAWDTGVNTEAFFGQGTRLTVV.

The rearrangement uses TRBV7-8 and TRBJ1-2; D is unresolved. The CDR3 length is 18 residues. The V gene's germline CDR1 is SGHVS and CDR2 FQNEAQ. V was clipped by 1 base and J by 2 bases, with 20 bases between them. The chain's CDR3 is CASSLENALGGSNYGYTF. The CDR3 nucleotides read TGTGCCAGCAGCTTAGAAAATGCTCTGGGAGGGTCGAACTATGGCTACACCTTC.

V and J are TRBV7-9 and TRBJ1-1; D is unresolved. Germline CDR1 and CDR2: SEHNR and FQNEAQ (reference sequence). V shed 1 base and J shed 4 bases, with 13 bases lying between them. This CDR3 has 15 amino acids. The DNA for the CDR3 is TGTGCCAGCAGCTTAGAGTTTGGGGAGGGCACTGAAGCTTTCTTT. It yields the protein CASSLEFGEGTEAFF.

The J gene is TRBJ1-1, the V gene TRBV7-2; D is uncertain. Germline V CDR1 and CDR2: SGHTA, FQGNSA. The CDR3 has 14 residues. V gave up 4 bases and J gave up 4 bases, with 13 bases separating them. The CDR3 here is CASSYIGMSTEAFF. The DNA for the CDR3 is TGTGCCAGCAGCTATATCGGTATGAGCACTGAAGCTTTCTTT.

The chain joins TRBV5-1 to TRBJ2-1, with D perhaps TRBD1 (6 bases). Looked up from germline, CDR1 is SGHRS and CDR2 is YFSETQ. V was shortened by 4 bases and J by 1 base, with 12 bases between the two germline ends. The CDR3 loop spans 15 amino acids. The CDR3 loop is CASSAGVGSYNEQFF. CDR3 bases: TGCGCCAGCAGCGCAGGGGTAGGTTCCTACAATGAGCAGTTCTTC. Based on the CDR3 plus reference TRBV5-1 and TRBJ2-1, the full variable domain is KAGVTQTPRYLIKTRGQQVTLSCSPISGHRSVSWYQQTPGQGLQFLFEYFSETQRNKGNFPGRFSGRQFSNSRSEMNVSTLELGDSALYLCASSAGVGSYNEQFFGPGTRLTVL.

The V call is TRBV6-5, the J call TRBJ2-7, with TRBD1 as a possible D gene (6 bases). Per the germline V gene, CDR1 is MNHEY and CDR2 is SVGAGI. Between the trimmed V and J ends, which lost 0 bases and 4 bases, there was a span of 16 bases. The CDR3 runs 16 residues. CDR3 in DNA: TGTGCCAGCAGTTACTCGTACCTGGGGGCGCGGTACGAGCAGTACTTC. Protein sequence: CASSYSYLGARYEQYF.

The CDR3, as DNA: TGTGCCAGCAGTGAAGGACCACTAGCGGGGGGGTCATACAATGAGCAGTTCTTC. Translation: CASSEGPLAGGSYNEQFF. The rearrangement joins TRBV2 to TRBJ2-1; 13 bases match TRBD2. The CDR3 totals 18 residues. Germline CDR1 and CDR2: SNHLY and FYNNEI. The J segment lost 4 bases and the V segment lost 1 base, leaving 7 bases of the junction unmatched.

The chain joins TRBV28 to TRBJ2-7, with 8 positions matching TRBD2. After removal of 6 bases from V and 2 bases from J, the junction contained 6 bases not matched to a gene. Per germline, CDR1 MDHEN and CDR2 SYDVKM. This CDR3 has 14 residues. The CDR3 is CASRISGSTYEQYF. In DNA, the CDR3 is TGTGCCAGCAGGATAAGCGGGAGCACCTACGAGCAGTACTTC. The full variable domain, in which reference TRBV28 and TRBJ2-7 provide the parts outside the CDR3, is DVKVTQSSRYLVKRTGEKVFLECVQDMDHENMFWYRQDPGLGLRLIYFSYDVKMKEKGDIPEGYSVSREKKERFSLILESASTNQTSMYLCASRISGSTYEQYFGPGTRLTVT.

This chain joins TRBV7-9 and TRBJ1-2, with a weak D call TRBD1 (5 bases). The germline CDR1 and CDR2 sequences are SEHNR and FQNEAQ (reference sequence). The CDR3 consists of 15 residues. Trimming took off 3 bases at V and 0 bases at J, with 11 bases between the two ends. The CDR3, as DNA: TGTGCCAGCAGCTTGGGGGGGGAGACTAACTATGGCTACACCTTC. It specifies CASSLGGETNYGYTF.

The chain combines TRBV29-1 with TRBJ2-2; 7 bases are a match to TRBD1. The ends lost 4 bases at V and 7 bases at J; junction bases unmatched: 3. The CDR3 is made up of 12 amino acids. Germline V CDR1 and CDR2: SQVTM, ANQGSEA. As DNA, the CDR3 is TGCAGCGTTGGGACAGGCGGCGGGGAGCTGTTTTTT. It yields the protein CSVGTGGGELFF.

The V and J genes are TRBV4-1 and TRBJ1-2, with D perhaps matching TRBD1 (6 bases). The CDR3 runs to 17 residues. Germline V gene sequence: CDR1 MGHRA, CDR2 YSYEKL. Deletions cut 2 bases from V and 1 base from J, with 17 bases between. CDR3 DNA sequence: TGCGCCAGCAGCCAACCGGACAGCCGAACTTTTAACTATGGCTACACCTTC. It encodes CASSQPDSRTFNYGYTF.

The chain combines TRBV7-2 with TRBJ2-1; D gene ambiguous. V was pared by 1 base and J by 4 bases, with 8 bases between. The CDR3 length is 14 residues. The V gene's germline CDR1 is SGHTA and CDR2 FQGNSA. CDR3 bases: TGTGCCAGCAGCTTAGATTATAGTTACAATGAGCAGTTCTTC. Residues: CASSLDYSYNEQFF.

The V gene is TRBV5-6, the J gene TRBJ1-4, with 8 nucleotides matching TRBD1. The germline gives CDR1 SGHDT, CDR2 YYEEEE. CDR3 length: 15 residues. The V and J ends lost 0 bases and 6 bases, in that order; junction bases with no gene match: 4. This CDR3 reads CASSLAGQGDEKLFF. The DNA for the CDR3 is TGTGCCAGCAGCTTGGCCGGACAGGGCGATGAAAAACTGTTTTTT.

The chain carries TRBV28 and TRBJ2-5; maybe TRBD2 (6 bases). Germline values: CDR1 MDHEN, CDR2 SYDVKM. The CDR3 has 13 amino acids. Trimming took off 3 bases at V and 5 bases at J, with 10 bases between the two ends. The CDR3 region has the DNA TGTGCCAGCAGTTTGGGGGGTCGGGAGACCCAGTACTTC. This translates into CASSLGGRETQYF.

The chain joins TRBV13 to TRBJ1-2, with 9 bases lining up with TRBD1. V lost 4 bases to trimming and J lost 7 bases; unmatched junction nucleotides: 10. Germline values: CDR1 PRHDT, CDR2 FYEKMQ (reference sequence). CDR3 length: 15 amino acids. In DNA, the CDR3 is TGTGCCAGCAGCTCAGGACAGGGGTGGAAAGGTGGCTACACCTTC. Its protein product is CASSSGQGWKGGYTF.

The V gene is TRBV7-3, the J gene TRBJ2-4, with TRBD2 as a possible D gene (5 bases). CDR3 length: 17 residues. CDR1 and CDR2 from the germline V gene are SGHTA and FQGTGA. V was shortened by 0 bases and J by 1 base, with 13 bases between the two germline ends. The CDR3 DNA sequence: TGTGCCAGCAGCTTAACTGGCGGGTACGGGGCCAAAAACATTCAGTACTTC. It codes for CASSLTGGYGAKNIQYF.

The V and J genes are TRBV2 and TRBJ1-5, with 8 bases aligning to TRBD1. CDR3 length: 15 amino acids. The junction had 7 bases not matched to a gene; V was cut back by 5 bases and J by 4 bases. CDR1 and CDR2 from the germline V gene are SNHLY and FYNNEI. CDR3 DNA: TGTGCCAGCAGTAGAGACAGGGGATGGAATCAGCCCCAGCATTTT. Translating gives CASSRDRGWNQPQHF.

The V and J genes are TRBV5-6 and TRBJ2-1, with D possibly matching TRBD2 (5 bases). CDR1 and CDR2 from the germline V gene are SGHDT and YYEEEE. V lost 0 bases to trimming and J lost 4 bases, with 14 bases between them. The CDR3 sequence is 16 residues long. The CDR3 region is CASSLAGVAFYNEQFF. The DNA for the CDR3 is TGTGCCAGCAGCTTGGCCGGAGTAGCGTTTTACAATGAGCAGTTCTTC.

The CDR3 region has the DNA TGTGCCATCAGGCAGGCGTCCGGGACAGGGAGGAACTATGGCTACACCTTC. Protein sequence: CAIRQASGTGRNYGYTF. This sequence joins TRBV10-3 and TRBJ1-2; 9 bases are a match to TRBD1. The V gene's germline CDR1 is ENHRY and CDR2 SYGVKD. The CDR3 sequence is 17 residues long. Trimming removed 6 bases from V and 2 bases from J; junction bases left unmatched: 13.

J is TRBJ2-6 and V is TRBV28; 7 bases match TRBD2. From germline, CDR1 is MDHEN and CDR2 SYDVKM. The length of the CDR3 is 17 residues. After removal of 4 bases from V and 2 bases from J, the junction contained 8 bases not matched to a gene. CDR3: CASSSGEGFAGANVLTF. In nucleotides, the CDR3 is TGTGCCAGCAGTTCCGGGGAGGGGTTCGCTGGGGCCAACGTCCTGACTTTC.

The rearrangement links TRBV29-1 to TRBJ2-1; 10 bases agree with TRBD2. CDR3 length equals 16 residues. The germline V gene has CDR1 SQVTM and CDR2 ANQGSEA. J gave up 3 bases and V 0 bases, and 5 bases lay outside the gene matches. This CDR3 is CSVEDLRTSGYNEQFF. The CDR3 nucleotides read TGCAGCGTTGAAGATCTGAGGACTAGCGGCTACAATGAGCAGTTCTTC.

This chain uses TRBV14 with TRBJ1-1; TRBD1 matches 7 bases. Germline V CDR1 and CDR2: SGHDN, FVKESK. This CDR3 spans 15 amino acids. The ends lost 1 base at V and 2 bases at J; junction bases unmatched: 4. The CDR3 bases are TGTGCCAGCAGCCAAGGAGCAGGGGGAAACACTGAAGCTTTCTTT. The encoded protein is CASSQGAGGNTEAFF.

The genes are TRBV6-5 and TRBJ2-7, with 7 bases lining up with TRBD2. This CDR3 region has 15 residues. The ends lost 2 bases at V and 5 bases at J; junction bases unmatched: 9. CDR1 is MNHEY, CDR2 SVGAGI, per germline. CDR3 region: CASSYAGGSIHEQYF. CDR3 bases: TGTGCCAGCAGTTACGCGGGCGGGAGTATCCACGAGCAGTACTTC.

V and J are TRBV5-1 and TRBJ2-7; D is perhaps TRBD2 (6 bases). Between the trimmed V and J ends, which lost 7 bases and 7 bases, there was a span of 12 bases. CDR1 is SGHRS and CDR2 is YFSETQ in the germline V gene. The CDR3 is made up of 11 amino acids. The DNA for the CDR3 is TGCGCCAGCTCGGAGGGTTGGGAGCAGTACTTC. It yields the protein CASSEGWEQYF. The whole variable domain, remainder taken from reference TRBV5-1 and TRBJ2-7, is KAGVTQTPRYLIKTRGQQVTLSCSPISGHRSVSWYQQTPGQGLQFLFEYFSETQRNKGNFPGRFSGRQFSNSRSEMNVSTLELGDSALYLCASSEGWEQYFGPGTRLTVT.

This chain connects TRBV29-1 to TRBJ2-7, with TRBD1 identical over 10 bases. Trimming cost V 6 bases and J 5 bases; bases outside gene matches: 7. The CDR3 is 13 residues long. Germline CDR1 SQVTM, CDR2 ANQGSEA. Here the CDR3 DNA reads TGCAGCGTGACAGGGGGCGCGGTCCACGAGCAGTACTTC. It specifies CSVTGGAVHEQYF.

This chain uses TRBV5-6 with TRBJ2-5; 11 nucleotides agree with TRBD2. The CDR3 spans 15 residues. Germline V CDR1 and CDR2: SGHDT, YYEEEE. After removal of 4 bases from V and 5 bases from J, the junction contained 7 bases not matched to a gene. The CDR3 DNA sequence: TGTGCCAGCAGCCTGATTAGCGGGAGGGGGGAGACCCAGTACTTC. Residues: CASSLISGRGETQYF.

The genes are TRBV5-1 and TRBJ1-3; D gene ambiguous. CDR3 length equals 15 residues. Germline lookup yields CDR1 SGHRS and CDR2 YFSETQ. V gave up 3 bases and J gave up 1 base, with 11 bases separating them. DNA for the CDR3: TGCGCCAGCAGCTCCCCTGGCGGGTCTGGAAACACCATATATTTT. Its translation: CASSSPGGSGNTIYF.

V and J are TRBV30 and TRBJ2-5; 12 bases agree with TRBD1. Trimming cost V 8 bases and J 5 bases; bases outside gene matches: 12. The CDR3 consists of 15 residues. CDR1 and CDR2 (germline): GTSNPN, SVGIG (reference sequence). The CDR3 region has the DNA TGTGCCCCCCGGGACAGGGGGCGAGGGGGGGAGACCCAGTACTTC. Residues: CAPRDRGRGGETQYF.

The chain carries TRBV28 and TRBJ2-7; D may be TRBD1 (6 bases). Germline-derived CDR1 and CDR2 are MDHEN and SYDVKM. The CDR3 totals 13 residues. V lost 8 bases and J lost 2, with 13 bases in between. As DNA, the CDR3 is TGTGCCAGCGTAACCAGGGGAGCCTACGAGCAGTACTTC. As protein: CASVTRGAYEQYF.

CDR3 sequence: CASMRGNTIYF. For the CDR3, the DNA is TGTGCCAGCATGAGGGGAAACACCATATATTTT. This sequence joins TRBV2 and TRBJ1-3; D unresolved. From germline, CDR1 is SNHLY and CDR2 FYNNEI. The CDR3 runs 11 residues. V lost 7 bases and J 4 bases, leaving 5 bases between the germline ends.

As DNA, the CDR3 is TGTGCCAGCAGCCTCCGGGACAGCGACTATAATTCACCCCTCCACTTT. It is translated as CASSLRDSDYNSPLHF. The V gene is TRBV7-8, the J gene TRBJ1-6; TRBD1 aligns across 7 bases. The CDR3 extends over 16 amino acids. V lost 5 bases, J lost 3 bases, and 7 bases stayed unmatched. In germline, CDR1 is SGHVS, CDR2 FQNEAQ.